The clone carrying this TCR beta chain occurred many times. The sample is drawn from a study of T-cell reconstitution after alpha-beta-depleted transplantation in children. Looked up from germline, CDR1 is DFQATT and CDR2 is SNEGSKA (reference sequence). CDR3 length: 13 residues. V was shortened by 3 bases and J by 3 bases, with 12 bases between the two germline ends. As it was prepared, the TCRbeta library received unique molecular identifiers. TCRdb redid the calling of the PCR reads with MiXCR, one entry per CDR3 protein. The data contain hundreds of thousands of distinct CDR3 sequences, 8% to 10% of them singletons.

This sample comprised PBMCs from the stem cell graft donor, obtained from the stem cell graft. The chain employs TRBV20-1 and TRBJ2-7, with TRBD2 as a possible D gene (6 bases). The TCR comes from a human donor who donated a stem cell graft to a child with acute lymphoblastic leukemia. CDR3 DNA: TGCAGTGCTAGGGGAGTAGCGGACTACGAGCAGTACTTC. Protein: CSARGVADYEQYF.